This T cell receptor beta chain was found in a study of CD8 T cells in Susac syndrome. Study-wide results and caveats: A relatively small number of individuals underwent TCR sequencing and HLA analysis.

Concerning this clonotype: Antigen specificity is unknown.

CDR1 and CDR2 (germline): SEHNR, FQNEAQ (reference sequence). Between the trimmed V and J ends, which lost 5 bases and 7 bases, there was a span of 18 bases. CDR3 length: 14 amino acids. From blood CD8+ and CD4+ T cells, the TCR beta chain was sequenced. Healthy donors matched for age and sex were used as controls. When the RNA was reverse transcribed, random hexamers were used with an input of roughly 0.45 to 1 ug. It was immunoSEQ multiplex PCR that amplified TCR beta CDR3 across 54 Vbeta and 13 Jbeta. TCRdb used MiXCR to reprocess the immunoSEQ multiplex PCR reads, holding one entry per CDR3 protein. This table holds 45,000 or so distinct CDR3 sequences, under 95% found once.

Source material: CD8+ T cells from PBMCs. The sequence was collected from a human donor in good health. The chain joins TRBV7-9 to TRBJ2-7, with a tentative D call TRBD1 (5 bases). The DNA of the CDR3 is TGTGCCAGCAGCGCCTGGCCAGGGCTAGAGGAGCAGTACTTC. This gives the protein CASSAWPGLEEQYF.